These 22 T cell receptor beta chains came from one sample sequenced in a study of shared clonotypes between healthy human individuals. Sequenced by immunoSEQ multiplex PCR; TCRdb stores in-frame clones only, minus some. The repertoire has hundreds of thousands of clones, 76% of them found once; the top ten carry 13%. Specimen: PBMCs. Every receptor here comes from a woman aged 40-49 years in good health. Some clones in this sample may be carry-over from other donors' samples.

The chain joins TRBV2 to TRBJ1-4, with TRBD1 matching over 7 bases. This CDR3 is built from 13 residues. Germline V gene data show CDR1 as SNHLY and CDR2 as FYNNEI. Germline trimming cut 6 bases from V and 13 bases from J; bases unmatched to any gene: 11. Here the CDR3 reads CASRGTEAEGLFF. The CDR3 nucleotides read TGTGCCAGCAGGGGGACAGAGGCCGAGGGACTGTTTTTT.

A word on this clone: A much larger clone differs by one base, so this may be a read error. The chain is built from TRBV18 and TRBJ1-1; a weak D match, TRBD1 (6 bases). Looked up from germline, CDR1 is KGHSH and CDR2 is LQKENI. Trimming stripped 3 bases from V and 4 bases from J, with 15 bases between. This CDR3 region has 15 residues. CDR3 sequence: CASSPDASRGTEAFF. DNA of the CDR3: TGTGCCAGCTCACCCGACGCTAGCAGGGGCACTGAAGCTTTCTTT.

The chain is built from TRBV4-3 and TRBJ1-3, with TRBD1 matching 10 bases. The trim removed 1 base at V and 16 bases at J, leaving 13 bases unmatched. This CDR3 is built from 15 residues. CDR1 and CDR2 from the germline V gene are LGHNA and YSLEER. CDR3 nucleotides: TGCGCCAGCAGCCAAGCCCTCCCGACAGGGGGCTTGGTGTATTTT. Translation gives CASSQALPTGGLVYF.

In regard to this clone: This likely traces to a read error, being one base from a far larger clone. The sample carries other DNA sequences with the same CDR3. The CDR3 protein is CASSPARTGEQYF. As DNA, the CDR3 is TGTGCCAGCTCACCCGCTCGGACGGGCGAGCAGTACTTC. The rearrangement joins TRBV18 to TRBJ2-7; D is uncertain. From germline, CDR1 is KGHSH and CDR2 LQKENI. This CDR3 is built from 13 residues. V lost 3 bases and J lost 6, with 12 bases in between.

Concerning this clone itself: One end of the junction varies from germline; a read error may be responsible. V and J are TRBV28 and TRBJ2-4; D is possibly TRBD2 (6 bases). The CDR3 is 15 amino acids. Germline V lookup: CDR1 MDHEN, CDR2 SYDVKM. As DNA, the CDR3 is TGTGCCCGCAGTTTACTCGGGAGTGGAGAAAACATTCAGTACTTC. Translation gives CARSLLGSGENIQYF.

The rearrangement links TRBV11-2 to TRBJ2-7; 9 positions agree with TRBD2. The germline V gene encodes CDR1 SGHAT and CDR2 FQNNGV. The CDR3 is made up of 15 amino acids. V was clipped by 5 bases and J by 2 bases; unmatched bases: 7. This CDR3 is CASSERPSGTYEQYF. The DNA of the CDR3 is TGTGCCAGCAGCGAAAGACCTAGCGGGACCTACGAGCAGTACTTC.

The CDR3 spells CASTGHNQPQHF. Here the CDR3 DNA reads TGTGCCAGCACCGGACATAATCAGCCCCAGCATTTT. This chain connects TRBV28 to TRBJ1-5, with D maybe TRBD1 (5 bases). Trimming cost V 7 bases and J 4 bases, with 8 bases left between them. CDR1 and CDR2 from the germline V gene are MDHEN and SYDVKM. The CDR3 has 12 amino acids.

The rearrangement links TRBV5-1 to TRBJ2-2; 7 positions agree with TRBD2. The V and J ends lost 2 bases and 4 bases, in that order; junction bases with no gene match: 2. The CDR3 has 14 residues. The germline gives CDR1 SGHRS, CDR2 YFSETQ. The CDR3 sequence: CASSFTGGTGELFF. The CDR3 coding sequence is TGCGCCAGCAGCTTTACGGGGGGCACCGGGGAGCTGTTTTTT.

Points on this clone: A far larger clone is off by one base, so a read error is likely. This CDR3 is also generated by other DNA sequences in the sample. The rearrangement links TRBV29-1 to TRBJ2-7; the match to TRBD1 covers 8 bases. The CDR3 covers 12 residues. The germline gives CDR1 SQVTM, CDR2 ANQGSEA. The CDR3 DNA follows: TGCAGTGGGGGGACAGGCGAACTCGAGCAGTACTTC. The encoded protein is CSGGTGELEQYF.

In its sample, this clone was seen many times. The chain employs TRBV7-8 and TRBJ1-5; D might be TRBD1 (5 bases). The CDR3 extends over 15 amino acids. Germline CDR1 SGHVS, CDR2 FQNEAQ. The germline V and J ends were trimmed by 0 bases and 3 bases, with 9 bases remaining between them. The CDR3 region has the DNA TGTGCCAGCAGCTTAGCGACGGGGGACAATCAGCCCCAGCATTTT. Its protein is CASSLATGDNQPQHF.

The chain employs TRBV7-2 and TRBJ2-5, with D hard to call. This CDR3 contains 15 residues. Germline V gene data show CDR1 as SGHTA and CDR2 as FQGNSA. The ends were cut back, 1 base at V and 5 bases at J, with 14 bases in the middle. The CDR3 coding sequence is TGTGCCAGCAGCTTAGTAGTCCGGACCGTGGAGACCCAGTACTTC. It translates to CASSLVVRTVETQYF.

This sequence joins TRBV5-1 and TRBJ1-4; TRBD1 agrees at 7 bases. This CDR3 comprises 14 residues. With 0 bases clipped from V and 5 bases from J, the junction kept 1 base outside the gene matches. In germline, CDR1 is SGHRS, CDR2 YFSETQ. The CDR3 DNA reads as TGCGCCAGCAGCTTGGGCAGGGGGAATGAAAAACTGTTTTTT. Its translation: CASSLGRGNEKLFF.

CDR3: CASSAQGQGAYEQYF. CDR3 DNA sequence: TGTGCCAGCAGCGCCCAGGGACAGGGGGCCTACGAGCAGTACTTC. The V call is TRBV9, the J call TRBJ2-7; 11 positions agree with TRBD1. This CDR3 contains 15 residues. Per the germline V gene, CDR1 is SGDLS and CDR2 is YYNGEE. J was trimmed by 2 bases and V by 3 bases; bases with no gene match: 4.

The chain carries TRBV2 and TRBJ2-5, with TRBD2 identical over 9 bases. The J call may be incorrect, as the DNA end agrees better with TRBJ2-7. This CDR3 comprises 14 residues. CDR1 is SNHLY, CDR2 FYNNEI, per germline. In DNA form, the CDR3 reads TGTGCCAGCCCCCGGCTAGCGGGATCCTACGAGCAGTACTTC. Translation: CASPRLAGSYEQYF.

This clone showed up just a few times. This sample also contains other DNA sequences that code for the same CDR3. V gene TRBV29-1 combines with J gene TRBJ2-7; the match to TRBD2 covers 15 bases. V trimming: 1 base; J trimming: 3 bases; junction bases outside the gene matches: 13. The germline gives CDR1 SQVTM, CDR2 ANQGSEA. The CDR3 runs 19 residues. DNA for the CDR3: TGCAGCGTTGAAGTCCCCCCGGGACTAGCGGGAGGCGGTGGCTACGAGCAGTACTTC. Its translation: CSVEVPPGLAGGGGYEQYF.

This clone was seen a single time. The gene calls are TRBV29-1 and TRBJ1-3, with D hard to call. The V and J ends lost 6 bases and 0 bases respectively, with 12 bases between them. The CDR3 contains 14 residues. The germline V gene has CDR1 SQVTM and CDR2 ANQGSEA. This CDR3 reads CSVSHFSSGNTIYF. The DNA of the CDR3 is TGCAGCGTCTCGCACTTTAGCTCTGGAAACACCATATATTTT.

The chain recombines TRBV7-2 with TRBJ1-2, with D possibly TRBD1 on 6 matching bases. CDR3 length equals 14 residues. The V and J ends lost 7 bases and 0 bases respectively, with 12 bases between them. Germline CDR1 is SGHTA and CDR2 is FQGNSA. The CDR3 reads CASNAQGSNYGYTF. In DNA, the CDR3 is TGTGCCAGCAACGCACAGGGATCTAACTATGGCTACACCTTC. Complete variable domain (other parts from reference TRBV7-2 and TRBJ1-2): GAGVSQSPSNKVTEKGKDVELRCDPISGHTALYWYRQSLGQGLEFLIYFQGNSAPDKSGLPSDRFSAERTGGSVSTLTIQRTQQEDSAVYLCASNAQGSNYGYTFGSGTRLTVV.

V usage is TRBV28 and J usage is TRBJ2-1; the match to TRBD1 covers 9 bases. Germline V gene data show CDR1 as MDHEN and CDR2 as SYDVKM. The length of the CDR3 is 15 residues. V trimming: 4 bases; J trimming: 6 bases; junction bases outside the gene matches: 7. CDR3 loop: CASSSVGTGFNEQFF. CDR3 bases: TGTGCCAGCAGTTCCGTCGGGACAGGGTTCAATGAGCAGTTCTTC. The full variable domain, in which reference TRBV28 and TRBJ2-1 provide the parts outside the CDR3, is DVKVTQSSRYLVKRTGEKVFLECVQDMDHENMFWYRQDPGLGLRLIYFSYDVKMKEKGDIPEGYSVSREKKERFSLILESASTNQTSMYLCASSSVGTGFNEQFFGPGTRLTVL.

This clone came up a few times. The chain has TRBV2 and TRBJ2-7, with a weak D call TRBD1 (6 bases). This CDR3 spans 15 amino acids. The ends were cut back, 4 bases at V and 3 bases at J, with 16 bases in the middle. Germline-derived CDR1 and CDR2 are SNHLY and FYNNEI. CDR3 coding DNA: TGTGCCAGCAGTGTCCCCCTGAGGGGACACTACGAGCAGTACTTC. This translates into CASSVPLRGHYEQYF.

The sample holds a few counts of this clone. Other DNA sequences from this sample encode an identical CDR3 as well. The chain joins TRBV29-1 to TRBJ2-1; D unclear. This CDR3 comprises 14 residues. The V end lost 7 bases, the J end lost 6 bases, and 19 bases lay between the germline ends. Germline lookup yields CDR1 SQVTM and CDR2 ANQGSEA. The CDR3: CSAVFRVKGNEQFF. CDR3 sequence (DNA): TGCAGCGCCGTGTTCCGGGTAAAAGGCAATGAGCAGTTCTTC.

This clone came up a few times. One base away lies a much larger clone, so this may be a sequencing read error. The chain links TRBV9 to TRBJ2-2; 7 bases align to TRBD2. V was clipped by 10 bases and J by 5 bases; unmatched bases: 8. The germline V gene encodes CDR1 SGDLS and CDR2 YYNGEE. The CDR3 is made up of 13 amino acids. The CDR3 DNA sequence: TGTGCCGGCACATTAGCGGGTACCGGGGAGCTGTTTTTT. It is translated as CAGTLAGTGELFF.

The V and J genes are TRBV6-1 and TRBJ2-2; 7 bases are shared with TRBD2. V dropped 4 bases and J dropped 15; count of bases not matched to a gene: 11. The CDR3 has 13 residues. Germline values: CDR1 MNHNS, CDR2 SASEGT. CDR3: CASSGSGMPLVFF. The CDR3 nucleotides read TGTGCCAGCAGTGGCAGCGGGATGCCCCTTGTGTTTTTT.